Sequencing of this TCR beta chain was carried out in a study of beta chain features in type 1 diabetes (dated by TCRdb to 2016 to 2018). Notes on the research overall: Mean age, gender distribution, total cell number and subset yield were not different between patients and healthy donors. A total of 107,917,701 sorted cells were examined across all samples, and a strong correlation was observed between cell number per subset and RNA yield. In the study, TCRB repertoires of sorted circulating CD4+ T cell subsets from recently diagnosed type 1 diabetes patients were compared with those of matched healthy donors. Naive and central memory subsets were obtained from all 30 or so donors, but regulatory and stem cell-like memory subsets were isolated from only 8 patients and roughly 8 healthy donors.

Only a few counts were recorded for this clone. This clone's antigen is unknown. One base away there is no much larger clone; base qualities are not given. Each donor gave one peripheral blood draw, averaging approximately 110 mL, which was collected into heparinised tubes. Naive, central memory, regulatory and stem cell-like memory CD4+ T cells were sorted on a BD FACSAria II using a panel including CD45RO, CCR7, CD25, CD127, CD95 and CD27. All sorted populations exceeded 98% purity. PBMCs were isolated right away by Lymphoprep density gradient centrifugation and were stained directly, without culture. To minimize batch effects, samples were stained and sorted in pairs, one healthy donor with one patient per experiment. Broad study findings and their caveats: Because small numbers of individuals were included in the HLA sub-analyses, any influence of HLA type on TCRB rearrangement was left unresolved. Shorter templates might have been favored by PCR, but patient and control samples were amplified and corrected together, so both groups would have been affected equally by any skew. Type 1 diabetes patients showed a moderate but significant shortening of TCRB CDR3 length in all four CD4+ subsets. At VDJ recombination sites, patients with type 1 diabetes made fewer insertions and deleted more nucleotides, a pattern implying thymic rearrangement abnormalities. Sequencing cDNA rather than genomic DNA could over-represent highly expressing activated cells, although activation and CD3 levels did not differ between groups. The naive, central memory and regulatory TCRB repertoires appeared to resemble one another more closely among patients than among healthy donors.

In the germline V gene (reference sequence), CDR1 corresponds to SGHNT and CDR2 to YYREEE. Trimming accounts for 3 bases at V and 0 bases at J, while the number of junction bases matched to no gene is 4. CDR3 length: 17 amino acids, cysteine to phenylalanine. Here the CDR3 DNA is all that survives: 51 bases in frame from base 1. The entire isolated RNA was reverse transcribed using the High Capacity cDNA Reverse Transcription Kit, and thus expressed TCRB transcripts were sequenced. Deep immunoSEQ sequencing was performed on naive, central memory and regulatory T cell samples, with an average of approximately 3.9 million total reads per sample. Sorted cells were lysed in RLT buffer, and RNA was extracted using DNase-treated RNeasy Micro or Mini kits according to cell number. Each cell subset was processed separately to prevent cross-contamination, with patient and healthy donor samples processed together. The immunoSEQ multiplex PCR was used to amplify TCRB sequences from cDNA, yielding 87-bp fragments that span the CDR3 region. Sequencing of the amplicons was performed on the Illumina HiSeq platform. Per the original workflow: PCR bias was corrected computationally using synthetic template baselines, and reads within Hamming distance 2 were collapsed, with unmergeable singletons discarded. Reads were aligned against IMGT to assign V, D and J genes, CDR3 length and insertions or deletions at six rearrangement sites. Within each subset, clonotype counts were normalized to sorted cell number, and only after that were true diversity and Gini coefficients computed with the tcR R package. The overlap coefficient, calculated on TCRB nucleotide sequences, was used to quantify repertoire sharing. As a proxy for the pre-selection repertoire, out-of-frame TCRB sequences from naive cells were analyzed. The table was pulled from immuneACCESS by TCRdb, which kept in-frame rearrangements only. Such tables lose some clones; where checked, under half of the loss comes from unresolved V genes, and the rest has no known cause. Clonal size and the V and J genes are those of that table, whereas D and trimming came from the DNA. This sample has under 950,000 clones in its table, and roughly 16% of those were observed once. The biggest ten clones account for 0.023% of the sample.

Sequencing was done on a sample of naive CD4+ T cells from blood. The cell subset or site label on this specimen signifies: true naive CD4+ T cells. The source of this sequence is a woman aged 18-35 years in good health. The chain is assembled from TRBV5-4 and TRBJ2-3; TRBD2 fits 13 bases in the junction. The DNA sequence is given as TGTGCCAGCAGCTACAGACTAGCGGGAGGCAGCACAGATACGCAGTATTTT. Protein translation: CASSYRLAGGSTDTQYF.